This T cell receptor beta chain was found in a study of shared clonotypes between healthy human individuals. A remark on this clone: As yet, its antigen is unknown.

CDR1 is MNHEY, CDR2 SMNVEV, per germline (reference sequence). The CDR3 length is 13 residues. V was cut by 3 bases and J by 6 bases, with 10 bases left in between. Researchers divided each subset's genomic DNA evenly across several immunoSEQ plates. Assay used: immunoSEQ multiplex PCR; TCRdb lists only in-frame clones, some missing. This sample has under 2,000,000 clones, with about 95% found just once. CD45RO-negative CD8 cells positively selected for CCR7 made up the naive population, which excluded terminally differentiated effector memory CD45RA+ cells. Study observations and caveats: The naive CD4 repertoires of four donors were compared, and around 4.9% of clonotypes were shared. Sampling covered blood only; tissue repertoires likely differ.

The clonotype originates from a man aged 18 to 29 in good health. The sequenced sample was naive CD8+ T cells sorted from blood. The chain has TRBV27 and TRBJ2-3; no reliable D call. CDR3 region: CASSFGWADTQYF. The CDR3 nucleotides are TGTGCCAGCAGTTTTGGGTGGGCGGATACGCAGTATTTT.